These 16 T cell receptor beta chains originate from one sample sequenced in a study of shared clonotypes between healthy human individuals. Generated by immunoSEQ multiplex PCR, the TCRdb table keeps only in-frame clones and is missing some. The repertoire has some 1,100,000 clones, about 84% of them found once; the top ten carry 0.5% to 0.6%. Sequencing was performed on memory CD4+ T cells from PBMCs. Subset meaning: CD45RA-negative fraction. All receptors come from a man aged 18 to 29 in good health. Some clones in this sample may be carry-over from other donors' samples.

This sequence joins TRBV5-4 and TRBJ2-3; D is unresolved. The germline CDR1 and CDR2 sequences are SGHNT and YYREEE (reference sequence). This CDR3 has 13 residues. The germline V and J ends were trimmed by 5 bases and 1 base, with 8 bases remaining between them. For the CDR3, the DNA is TGTGCCAGCAGTTCCGGCGGCACAGATACGCAGTATTTT. Amino acids: CASSSGGTDTQYF.

This rearrangement joins TRBV4-1 to TRBJ1-3, with D perhaps TRBD1 (5 bases). Germline V lookup: CDR1 MGHRA, CDR2 YSYEKL. The V end lost 2 bases, the J end lost 0 bases, and 17 bases lay between the germline ends. The CDR3 is 18 amino acids. CDR3 sequence: CASSQRPDTGSSGNTIYF. CDR3 sequence (DNA): TGCGCCAGCAGCCAACGACCGGACACCGGGAGCTCTGGAAACACCATATATTTT.

The CDR3 bases are TGTGCCAGCAGCTTGCTGCAGGGTGGGGAAAAACTGTTTTTT. It translates to CASSLLQGGEKLFF. The rearrangement joins TRBV5-5 to TRBJ1-4, with D possibly TRBD1 on 5 matching bases. V lost 1 base and J lost 8, with 12 bases in between. Per the germline V gene, CDR1 is SGHKS and CDR2 is YYEKEE (reference sequence). This CDR3 has 14 amino acids. Together with reference TRBV5-5 and TRBJ1-4, the CDR3 gives the full variable domain: DAGVTQSPTHLIKTRGQQVTLRCSPISGHKSVSWYQQVLGQGPQFIFQYYEKEERGRGNFPDRFSARQFPNYSSELNVNALLLGDSALYLCASSLLQGGEKLFFGSGTQLSVL.

The sample holds many counts of this clone. This chain connects TRBV5-8 to TRBJ1-1, with TRBD1 matching 9 bases. V dropped 0 bases and J dropped 1; count of bases not matched to a gene: 10. Germline V lookup: CDR1 SGHTS, CDR2 YDEGEE. This CDR3 contains 18 residues. For the CDR3, the DNA is TGTGCCAGCAGCTTGGGACAGGGGGTACTCCCCGCGAACACTGAAGCTTTCTTT. Translated, it gives CASSLGQGVLPANTEAFF.

Points on this clone: Different DNA sequences within this sample yield the same CDR3. The chain joins TRBV18 to TRBJ2-3, with TRBD2 matching 9 bases. Germline V gene sequence: CDR1 KGHSH, CDR2 LQKENI. The CDR3 runs 15 residues. J gave up 5 bases and V 0 bases, and 3 bases lay outside the gene matches. This CDR3 is CASSPPSGRGDTQYF. The CDR3 nucleotides are TGTGCCAGCTCACCACCTAGCGGGAGAGGAGATACGCAGTATTTT.

The chain joins TRBV9 to TRBJ2-1; the match to TRBD2 covers 7 bases. Germline assignment: CDR1 SGDLS and CDR2 YYNGEE. This CDR3 region has 15 residues. V shed 4 bases, J shed 0 bases, and the junction held 4 bases outside the gene matches. CDR3 nucleotides: TGTGCCAGCAGCTCTTCTAGCGGCTCCTACAATGAGCAGTTCTTC. Protein product: CASSSSSGSYNEQFF.

The rearrangement uses TRBV28 and TRBJ1-1, with TRBD1 matching over 10 bases. The length of the CDR3 is 14 residues. With V trimmed by 6 bases and J by 5 bases, 6 bases remained unmatched. Germline V gene lookup returns CDR1 MDHEN and CDR2 SYDVKM. The CDR3: CASSSTGGRTEAFF. CDR3 nucleotides: TGTGCCAGCAGCTCGACAGGGGGCAGGACTGAAGCTTTCTTT.

This chain links TRBV5-1 with TRBJ2-2; TRBD1 agrees at 10 bases. Germline V gene lookup returns CDR1 SGHRS and CDR2 YFSETQ. There are 14 residues in the CDR3. The V and J ends lost 7 bases and 6 bases, in that order; junction bases with no gene match: 6. The CDR3 sequence: CASSPGTGAGELFF. In nucleotides, the CDR3 is TGCGCCAGCTCCCCCGGGACAGGGGCCGGGGAGCTGTTTTTT.

The J gene is TRBJ2-3, the V gene TRBV6-6; no definite D call. The V end lost 2 bases, the J end lost 8 bases, and 5 bases lay between the germline ends. Germline CDR1 and CDR2: MNHNY and SVGAGI (reference sequence). The CDR3 runs to 11 residues. The CDR3 is CASSYGVTQYF. CDR3 sequence (DNA): TGTGCCAGCAGTTACGGGGTTACGCAGTATTTT.

V gene TRBV7-9 combines with J gene TRBJ2-7, with 7 nucleotides matching TRBD2. Germline CDR1 is SEHNR and CDR2 is FQNEAQ (reference sequence). With 5 bases clipped from V and 5 bases from J, the junction kept 6 bases outside the gene matches. The CDR3 length is 13 residues. In DNA form, the CDR3 reads TGTGCCAGCAGCCTGAACGGGGGGAACGAGCAGTACTTC. This codes for CASSLNGGNEQYF.

The V gene is TRBV28, the J gene TRBJ1-4, with D tentatively TRBD1 (5 bases). The germline V and J ends were trimmed by 5 bases and 5 bases, with 15 bases remaining between them. Per the germline V gene, CDR1 is MDHEN and CDR2 is SYDVKM. The length of the CDR3 is 15 residues. The CDR3 here is CASSTPGALNEKLFF. CDR3 nucleotides: TGTGCCAGCAGTACCCCTGGGGCACTAAATGAAAAACTGTTTTTT.

This chain links TRBV27 with TRBJ2-3; no definite D call. The CDR3 totals 16 residues. The germline V gene encodes CDR1 MNHEY and CDR2 SMNVEV (reference sequence). Trimming shortened V by 6 bases and J by 0 bases, and 16 bases separated the two germline ends. CDR3 nucleotides: TGTGCCAGCAGCCAAAAGTTTGCCTTTAGCACAGATACGCAGTATTTT. Protein product: CASSQKFAFSTDTQYF.

This clone was seen at least ten times. The chain links TRBV5-6 to TRBJ2-3, with D perhaps TRBD2 (6 bases). The CDR3 contains 17 residues. Germline values: CDR1 SGHDT, CDR2 YYEEEE. V lost 4 bases to trimming and J lost 4 bases, with 22 bases between them. CDR3 sequence (DNA): TGTGCCAGCAGCCCTGACCTAGCGCTAGTTCTCGCAGATACGCAGTATTTT. It codes for CASSPDLALVLADTQYF.

This chain uses TRBV9 with TRBJ1-4; D might be TRBD1 (5 bases). Per the germline V gene, CDR1 is SGDLS and CDR2 is YYNGEE. V was cut by 2 bases and J by 8 bases, with 13 bases left in between. The CDR3 totals 14 residues. CDR3 nucleotide sequence: TGTGCCAGCAGCGTGGGTCAGGGCATCGAAAAACTGTTTTTT. This codes for CASSVGQGIEKLFF.

This rearrangement joins TRBV30 to TRBJ2-5; TRBD2 is a possible D gene (6 bases). The CDR3 has 14 amino acids. CDR1 and CDR2 (germline): GTSNPN, SVGIG (reference sequence). The ends were cut back, 0 bases at V and 5 bases at J, with 13 bases in the middle. This CDR3 is CAWSVTGDMETQYF. CDR3 sequence (DNA): TGTGCCTGGAGTGTAACGGGGGATATGGAGACCCAGTACTTC.

As regards this clone: This sample includes further DNA sequences coding for the same CDR3. This chain connects TRBV5-1 to TRBJ1-2; 8 bases fit TRBD1. Germline V gene lookup returns CDR1 SGHRS and CDR2 YFSETQ. This CDR3 spans 13 amino acids. The J segment lost 6 bases and the V segment lost 0 bases, leaving 1 base of the junction unmatched. In DNA form, the CDR3 reads TGCGCCAGCAGCTTGGACAGGGGGAATGGCTACACCTTC. As protein: CASSLDRGNGYTF.